This TCR beta chain was obtained from a study of cytomegalovirus exposure and HLA in healthy donors. Study results and limitations: There were fewer than 200 TCR beta chains listed as cytomegalovirus-associated.

PCR involved 60 Vbeta and 13 Jbeta primers. Method: immunoSEQ multiplex PCR; TCRdb's copy keeps in-frame clones and lacks some. The profile shows 65,000 to 95,000 clones, about three quarters of them singletons. This clone was detected only once. Antigen: not known. Between the trimmed V and J ends, which lost 5 bases and 4 bases, there was a span of 14 bases. The germline V gene encodes CDR1 MNHEY and CDR2 SMNVEV (reference sequence). The CDR3 covers 14 residues. The sequencing input was PBMCs. The clonotype comes from a male donor in good health and CMV-seropositive. V usage is TRBV27 and J usage is TRBJ1-2; D is unclear. The CDR3 nucleotides are TGTGCCAGCAGTAGAGGTGAAGAGGGCTATGGCTACACCTTC. Translation gives CASSRGEEGYGYTF.